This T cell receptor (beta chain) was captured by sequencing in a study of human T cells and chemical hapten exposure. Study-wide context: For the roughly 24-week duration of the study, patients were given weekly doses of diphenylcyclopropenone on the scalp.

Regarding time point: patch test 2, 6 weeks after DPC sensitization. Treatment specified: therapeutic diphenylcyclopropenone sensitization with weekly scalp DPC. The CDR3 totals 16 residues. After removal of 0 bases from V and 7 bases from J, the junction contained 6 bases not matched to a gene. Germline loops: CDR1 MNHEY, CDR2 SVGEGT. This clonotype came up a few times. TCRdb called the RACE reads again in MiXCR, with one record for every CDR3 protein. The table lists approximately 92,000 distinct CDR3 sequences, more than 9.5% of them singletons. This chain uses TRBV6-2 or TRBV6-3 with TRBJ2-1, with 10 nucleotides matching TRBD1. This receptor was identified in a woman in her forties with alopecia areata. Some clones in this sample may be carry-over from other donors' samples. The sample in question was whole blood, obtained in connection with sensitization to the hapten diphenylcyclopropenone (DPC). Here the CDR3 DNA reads TGTGCCAGCAGTTACTCGACAGGGACAGGGGATAATGAGCAGTTCTTC. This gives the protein CASSYSTGTGDNEQFF.